The text below deals with one T cell receptor beta chain. Its cognate antigen is unknown. The data were produced by immunoSEQ multiplex PCR, yet TCRdb's version contains in-frame clones alone and is incomplete. The repertoire holds about 1 million clones, with about 74% as singletons. The data stem from a study of shared clonotypes between healthy human individuals. Broader study findings: Represented genetic and exposure-history diversity was restricted by having few donors. The sole specimen, blood, was sampled, and tissue repertoires likely differ.

The CDR3 is 15 residues long. The germline V and J ends were trimmed by 1 base and 8 bases, with 14 bases remaining between them. Germline CDR1 SEHNR, CDR2 FQNEAQ (reference sequence). Sequencing was carried out using memory CD4+ T cells sorted from blood. The subset here: CD45RA-negative fraction. The V call is TRBV7-9, the J call TRBJ1-4, with D maybe TRBD1 (6 bases). The clonotype originates from a man between 18 and 35 years old in good health. CDR3 nucleotides: TGTGCCAGCAGCTTAGGAACAGGGATAAAAGAAAAACTGTTTTTT. Amino acid sequence: CASSLGTGIKEKLFF. The full variable domain, completed using reference TRBV7-9 and TRBJ1-4, is DTGVSQNPRHKITKRGQNVTFRCDPISEHNRLYWYRQTLGQGPEFLTYFQNEAQLEKSRLLSDRFSAERPKGSFSTLEIQRTEQGDSAMYLCASSLGTGIKEKLFFGSGTQLSVL.